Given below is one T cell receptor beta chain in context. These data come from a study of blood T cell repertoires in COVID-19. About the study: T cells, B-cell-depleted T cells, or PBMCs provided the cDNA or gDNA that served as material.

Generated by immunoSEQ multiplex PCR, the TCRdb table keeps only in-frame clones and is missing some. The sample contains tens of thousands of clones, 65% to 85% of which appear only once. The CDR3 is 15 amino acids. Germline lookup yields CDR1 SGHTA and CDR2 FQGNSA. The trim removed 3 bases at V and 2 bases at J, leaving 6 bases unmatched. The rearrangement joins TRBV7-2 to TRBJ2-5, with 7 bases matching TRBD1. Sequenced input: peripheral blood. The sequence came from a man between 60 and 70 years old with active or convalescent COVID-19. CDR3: CASSFGDRVQETQYF. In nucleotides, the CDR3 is TGTGCCAGCAGCTTCGGTGACAGGGTACAAGAGACCCAGTACTTC.